One sample yielded the 8 T cell receptor beta chains listed below, sequenced in a study of shared clonotypes between healthy human individuals. The protocol was immunoSEQ multiplex PCR, while the TCRdb copy is restricted to in-frame clones and leaves out a portion. The sample has approximately 320,000 clones; about 74% are singletons. Sequencing was done on a sample of memory CD4+ T cells sorted from blood. Indicated subset: CD45RA-negative fraction. The receptors stem from a man aged 30-40 years in good health.

The chain links TRBV5-6 to TRBJ2-3; the D is unclear. Germline V gives CDR1 SGHDT, CDR2 YYEEEE. This CDR3 comprises 15 residues. V was shortened by 0 bases and J by 0 bases, with 8 bases between the two germline ends. DNA for the CDR3: TGTGCCAGCAGCTTGGGAGCTGCTAGCACAGATACGCAGTATTTT. Translated: CASSLGAASTDTQYF.

V and J are TRBV2 and TRBJ2-5; D gene uncertain. Germline CDR1 reads SNHLY; CDR2 reads FYNNEI. CDR3 length: 14 amino acids. The V gene lost 5 bases and the J gene lost 4 bases, with 14 bases spanning the gap. For the CDR3, the DNA is TGTGCCAGCAGTCGCCGGACGGTGGGAGAGACCCAGTACTTC. Translated: CASSRRTVGETQYF.

The rearrangement uses TRBV11-1 and TRBJ2-2; unclear D gene. V lost 2 bases and J lost 7, with 23 bases in between. CDR3 length: 18 amino acids. Per germline, CDR1 SGHAT and CDR2 FQDESV (reference sequence). CDR3 DNA: TGTGCCAGCAGCTTACGGGTCCAATCCGTTTTGAATTTCGGGGAGCTGTTTTTT. Protein product: CASSLRVQSVLNFGELFF.

The chain combines TRBV5-1 with TRBJ1-4; TRBD1 agrees at 7 bases. This CDR3 spans 15 amino acids. CDR1 and CDR2 from the germline V gene are SGHRS and YFSETQ. The V segment lost 1 base and the J segment 4 bases; nucleotides outside the gene matches: 4. CDR3 bases: TGCGCCAGCAGCTTGCTATCAGGGGGTAATGAAAAACTGTTTTTT. Amino acid sequence: CASSLLSGGNEKLFF. The full variable domain, its missing parts supplied by reference TRBV5-1 and TRBJ1-4, is KAGVTQTPRYLIKTRGQQVTLSCSPISGHRSVSWYQQTPGQGLQFLFEYFSETQRNKGNFPGRFSGRQFSNSRSEMNVSTLELGDSALYLCASSLLSGGNEKLFFGSGTQLSVL.

J is TRBJ2-7 and V is TRBV5-1; D call uncertain. This CDR3 has 15 amino acids. Trimming cost V 7 bases and J 0 bases, with 17 bases left between them. Per germline, CDR1 SGHRS and CDR2 YFSETQ. This CDR3 reads CASAPWGDSSYEQYF. CDR3 in DNA: TGCGCCAGCGCTCCTTGGGGTGATAGCTCCTACGAGCAGTACTTC.

Concerning this clone itself: Other DNA sequences within the sample encode an identical CDR3. This rearrangement joins TRBV5-1 to TRBJ2-3; 10 nucleotides match TRBD2. Germline V gene lookup returns CDR1 SGHRS and CDR2 YFSETQ. This CDR3 spans 15 amino acids. V lost 2 bases to trimming and J lost 4 bases; unmatched junction nucleotides: 4. Here the CDR3 reads CASSLAGGPADTQYF. CDR3 bases: TGCGCCAGCAGCTTAGCGGGAGGGCCCGCAGATACGCAGTATTTT.

The rearrangement uses TRBV6-5 and TRBJ2-1; 9 nucleotides agree with TRBD2. CDR1 and CDR2 from the germline V gene are MNHEY and SVGAGI. This CDR3 is 15 amino acids long. Trimming at V came to 2 bases and at J to 10 bases, leaving 9 bases not matched to a gene. Here the CDR3 reads CASSYEASGIGEQFF. DNA of the CDR3: TGTGCCAGCAGTTACGAGGCTAGCGGGATTGGGGAGCAGTTCTTC.

This clone was found a few times. The chain uses TRBV7-2 and TRBJ2-7; no firm D call. Per germline, CDR1 SGHTA and CDR2 FQGNSA. CDR3 size: 11 residues. Trimming pared 5 bases from V and 3 bases from J, leaving 5 bases between. The CDR3 DNA is TGTGCCAGCAGCCCCGGCTACGAGCAGTACTTC. Protein sequence: CASSPGYEQYF.